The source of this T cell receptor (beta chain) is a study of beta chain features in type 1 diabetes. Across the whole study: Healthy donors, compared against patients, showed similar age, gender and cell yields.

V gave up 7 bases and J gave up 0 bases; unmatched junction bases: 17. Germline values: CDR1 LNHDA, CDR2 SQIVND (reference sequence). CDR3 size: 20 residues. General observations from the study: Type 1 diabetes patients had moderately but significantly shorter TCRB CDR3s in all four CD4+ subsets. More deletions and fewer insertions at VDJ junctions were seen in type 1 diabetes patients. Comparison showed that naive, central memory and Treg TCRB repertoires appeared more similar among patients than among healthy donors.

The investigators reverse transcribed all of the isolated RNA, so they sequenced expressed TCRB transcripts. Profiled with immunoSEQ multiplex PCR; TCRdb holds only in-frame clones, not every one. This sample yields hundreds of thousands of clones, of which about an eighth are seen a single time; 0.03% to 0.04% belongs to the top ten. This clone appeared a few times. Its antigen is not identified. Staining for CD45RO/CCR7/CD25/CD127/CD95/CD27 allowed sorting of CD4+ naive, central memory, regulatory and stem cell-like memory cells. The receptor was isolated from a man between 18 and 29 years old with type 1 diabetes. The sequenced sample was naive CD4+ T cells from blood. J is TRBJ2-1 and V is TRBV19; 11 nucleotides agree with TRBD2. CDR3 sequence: CASTTNAGLAVRSSYNEQFF. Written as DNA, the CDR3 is TGTGCCAGTACTACTAATGCGGGACTAGCGGTAAGGAGCTCCTACAATGAGCAGTTCTTC. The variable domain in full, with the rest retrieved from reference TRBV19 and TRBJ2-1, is DGGITQSPKYLFRKEGQNVTLSCEQNLNHDAMYWYRQDPGQGLRLIYYSQIVNDFQKGDIAEGYSVSREKKESFPLTVTSAQKNPTAFYLCASTTNAGLAVRSSYNEQFFGPGTRLTVL.